The T cell receptor beta chain under discussion was sequenced for a study of identical twins. Findings and caveats of the study: For monozygotic twins, models underestimated out-of-frame TCR alpha sharing. For cord blood, abundant beta clonotypes had fewer insertions, unlike memory repertoires, which showed none.

The ends were cut back, 5 bases at V and 0 bases at J, with 20 bases in the middle. This CDR3 is built from 17 residues. From germline, CDR1 is SEHNR and CDR2 FQNEAQ (reference sequence). In TCRdb, the 5' RACE reads were re-called with MiXCR into one record per CDR3 protein. The table includes hundreds of thousands of distinct CDR3 sequences, 21% detected once. In regard to this clonotype: Its antigen remains unidentified.

These data also formed part of another study, on T cells expressing NK-cell markers. That paper notes: Also leading the CD3+CD56-NKG2C+ fraction in several donors were these clonotypes.

What was sequenced was PBMCs. The receptor was isolated from a woman aged 18-29 years in good health. The chain couples TRBV7-9 to TRBJ2-7, with no clear D. The CDR3 region is CASSPPTIADFSYEQYF. CDR3 in DNA: TGTGCCAGCAGCCCCCCCACAATAGCAGATTTCTCCTACGAGCAGTACTTC.